Following are 20 T cell receptor beta chains from one sample sequenced in a study of shared clonotypes between healthy human individuals. Assay: immunoSEQ multiplex PCR; the TCRdb copy retains only in-frame clones and omits some. The data contain 1.4 million to 1.5 million clones, roughly 95% of them singletons. Sequencing was done on a sample of naive CD4+ T cells sorted from blood. Subset given: CD45RA+ positively selected. The receptors shown here come from a man aged 25-40 years in good health.

The V gene is TRBV7-8, the J gene TRBJ1-5; TRBD1 might be the D (6 bases). The CDR3 covers 19 residues. Trimming removed 4 bases from V and 4 bases from J, with 26 bases in between. CDR1 and CDR2 (germline): SGHVS, FQNEAQ. CDR3 residues: CASSSLLFDNEGGNQPQHF. Written as DNA, the CDR3 is TGTGCCAGCAGCTCCCTTTTATTCGACAATGAGGGGGGGAATCAGCCCCAGCATTTT.

Remarks on this clone: The sample has other DNA sequences that encode this CDR3 too. The gene calls are TRBV9 and TRBJ2-1, with a weak D call TRBD2 (6 bases). CDR3 length: 14 amino acids. V gave up 2 bases and J gave up 3 bases, with 9 bases separating them. Germline loops: CDR1 SGDLS, CDR2 YYNGEE. CDR3 nucleotide sequence: TGTGCCAGCAGCGTTAGCGGATACTACAATGAGCAGTTCTTC. This gives the protein CASSVSGYYNEQFF.

This chain links TRBV10-1 with TRBJ2-7, with 8 positions matching TRBD2. V gave up 1 base and J gave up 0 bases; unmatched junction bases: 5. Germline V gives CDR1 WNHNN, CDR2 SYGVQD (reference sequence). The CDR3 spans 16 residues. DNA of the CDR3: TGCGCCAGCAGTGAGTGGGCCGGGACTAGCTCCTACGAGCAGTACTTC. Its translation is CASSEWAGTSSYEQYF.

The chain joins TRBV5-1 to TRBJ1-4, with 8 bases that match TRBD1. The V gene's germline CDR1 is SGHRS and CDR2 YFSETQ. The CDR3 has 14 amino acids. Trimming at V came to 4 bases and at J to 6 bases, leaving 5 bases not matched to a gene. The CDR3, as DNA: TGCGCCAGCAGCATTAGGACAGGGCATGAAAAACTGTTTTTT. Translated, it gives CASSIRTGHEKLFF. The variable domain in full, completed from reference TRBV5-1 and TRBJ1-4, reads KAGVTQTPRYLIKTRGQQVTLSCSPISGHRSVSWYQQTPGQGLQFLFEYFSETQRNKGNFPGRFSGRQFSNSRSEMNVSTLELGDSALYLCASSIRTGHEKLFFGSGTQLSVL.

The chain combines TRBV19 with TRBJ2-1; TRBD2 matches at 8 bases. Germline V gives CDR1 LNHDA, CDR2 SQIVND (reference sequence). J gave up 5 bases and V 3 bases, and 3 bases lay outside the gene matches. The CDR3 loop spans 14 amino acids. CDR3 DNA: TGTGCCAGTAGTATTAGGACTAGCCACAATGAGCAGTTCTTC. Its translation: CASSIRTSHNEQFF.

The chain is built from TRBV5-1 and TRBJ2-7; 12 positions match TRBD2. CDR3 size: 15 residues. CDR1 SGHRS and CDR2 YFSETQ come from the germline V gene. V was pared by 5 bases and J by 1 base, with 4 bases of the junction left unmatched. The CDR3 here is CASSRTSGTSYEQYF. The CDR3 region has the DNA TGCGCCAGCAGTCGGACTAGCGGGACTTCCTACGAGCAGTACTTC.

This clone was found once. The rearrangement joins TRBV5-1 to TRBJ2-5; 8 bases align to TRBD2. The ends lost 1 base at V and 4 bases at J; junction bases unmatched: 3. CDR3 length: 14 residues. Germline lookup yields CDR1 SGHRS and CDR2 YFSETQ. The CDR3 coding sequence is TGCGCCAGCAGCTTGAACAGCGGGAGAGAGACCCAGTACTTC. Translating gives CASSLNSGRETQYF. Supplemented by reference TRBV5-1 and TRBJ2-5, the full variable domain reads KAGVTQTPRYLIKTRGQQVTLSCSPISGHRSVSWYQQTPGQGLQFLFEYFSETQRNKGNFPGRFSGRQFSNSRSEMNVSTLELGDSALYLCASSLNSGRETQYFGPGTRLLVL.

This chain uses TRBV10-1 with TRBJ2-3; TRBD2 aligns across 12 bases. After removal of 4 bases from V and 6 bases from J, the junction contained 5 bases not matched to a gene. Germline CDR1 is WNHNN and CDR2 is SYGVQD (reference sequence). The length of the CDR3 is 15 residues. CDR3 nucleotide sequence: TGCGCCAGCAGTGGGACTAGCGGGACGGGGGATACGCAGTATTTT. Translated, it gives CASSGTSGTGDTQYF.

This sequence joins TRBV6-6 and TRBJ2-7, with TRBD2 matching over 7 bases. CDR1 is MNHNY, CDR2 SVGAGI, per germline (reference sequence). The CDR3 has 13 residues. V shed 10 bases and J 0 bases; nucleotides not matched to a gene: 6. CDR3: CATGGISSYEQYF. CDR3 coding DNA: TGTGCCACCGGGGGGATTAGCTCCTACGAGCAGTACTTC.

This clone was detected only once. J is TRBJ1-3 and V is TRBV29-1; no clear D. V lost 4 bases to trimming and J lost 3 bases, with 13 bases between them. CDR1 is SQVTM and CDR2 is ANQGSEA in the germline V gene. This CDR3 has 14 residues. CDR3 residues: CSVVVKGVGNTIYF. CDR3 nucleotide sequence: TGCAGCGTTGTCGTAAAAGGCGTTGGAAACACCATATATTTT.

The V and J genes are TRBV28 and TRBJ1-4, with D uncertain. Germline loops: CDR1 MDHEN, CDR2 SYDVKM. The CDR3 has 11 amino acids. Trimming left V 3 bases short and J 8 bases short, with 4 bases between. The CDR3 nucleotides read TGTGCCAGCAGTTTCCAGGAAAAACTGTTTTTT. It specifies CASSFQEKLFF.

In this sample, this clone turned up once. CDR3 DNA: TGTGCCTGGAACCGAGGGCTTAATTCACCCCTCCACTTT. The encoded protein is CAWNRGLNSPLHF. V gene TRBV30 combines with J gene TRBJ1-6; D is unresolved. Per the germline V gene, CDR1 is GTSNPN and CDR2 is SVGIG (reference sequence). V lost 4 bases and J lost 6, with 10 bases in between. CDR3 length: 13 amino acids.

The V gene is TRBV28, the J gene TRBJ2-7, with a tentative D call TRBD1 (6 bases). The ends were cut back, 7 bases at V and 2 bases at J, with 15 bases in the middle. The CDR3 loop spans 14 amino acids. From germline, CDR1 is MDHEN and CDR2 SYDVKM. CDR3: CASMEEGVPYEQYF. The CDR3 nucleotides read TGTGCCAGCATGGAAGAGGGGGTCCCCTACGAGCAGTACTTC.

The DNA for the CDR3 is TGTGCCAGCAGCTTAACGTGGGAAGAGAACACCGGGGAGCTGTTTTTT. Translating it yields CASSLTWEENTGELFF. The chain joins TRBV7-9 to TRBJ2-2, with no clear D. Trimming took 2 bases from V and 1 from J, leaving 11 bases between them. Per germline, CDR1 SEHNR and CDR2 FQNEAQ (reference sequence). CDR3 length: 16 amino acids. The full variable domain, its missing parts supplied by reference TRBV7-9 and TRBJ2-2, is DTGVSQNPRHKITKRGQNVTFRCDPISEHNRLYWYRQTLGQGPEFLTYFQNEAQLEKSRLLSDRFSAERPKGSFSTLEIQRTEQGDSAMYLCASSLTWEENTGELFFGEGSRLTVL.

To note about this clone: Other DNA sequences in this sample translate to the same CDR3. The V call is TRBV7-9, the J call TRBJ2-7; D is uncertain. This CDR3 is 13 amino acids long. The germline V gene has CDR1 SEHNR and CDR2 FQNEAQ (reference sequence). Trimming shortened V by 1 base and J by 2 bases, and 6 bases separated the two germline ends. The CDR3 is CASSLDGPYEQYF. In DNA, the CDR3 is TGTGCCAGCAGCTTAGACGGGCCCTACGAGCAGTACTTC.

A note on this clone: Other DNA variants within this sample encode the same CDR3. V is TRBV28 and J is TRBJ1-4, with 10 bases aligning to TRBD1. The V segment lost 3 bases and the J segment 5 bases; nucleotides outside the gene matches: 0. This CDR3 has 14 amino acids. Germline loops: CDR1 MDHEN, CDR2 SYDVKM. CDR3 sequence (DNA): TGTGCCAGCAGTTTGGGACAGGGGAATGAAAAACTGTTTTTT. Its translation: CASSLGQGNEKLFF. Full variable domain (rest looked up from reference TRBV28 and TRBJ1-4): DVKVTQSSRYLVKRTGEKVFLECVQDMDHENMFWYRQDPGLGLRLIYFSYDVKMKEKGDIPEGYSVSREKKERFSLILESASTNQTSMYLCASSLGQGNEKLFFGSGTQLSVL.

J is TRBJ2-2 and V is TRBV5-1, with D hard to call. The germline CDR1 and CDR2 sequences are SGHRS and YFSETQ. This CDR3 region has 13 residues. V dropped 0 bases and J dropped 6 bases, with 6 bases sitting between them. The CDR3 protein is CASSLAASGELFF. The CDR3 nucleotides read TGCGCCAGCAGCTTGGCGGCGTCCGGGGAGCTGTTTTTT.

The chain uses TRBV11-2 and TRBJ2-1; D gene unclear. The CDR3 consists of 17 residues. CDR1 is SGHAT, CDR2 FQNNGV, per germline. V was pared by 4 bases and J by 0 bases, with 16 bases between. The chain's CDR3 is CASSSNALSSSYNEQFF. In nucleotides, the CDR3 is TGTGCCAGCAGCTCTAATGCATTGAGCAGCTCCTACAATGAGCAGTTCTTC.

This clone was observed a single time. The chain carries TRBV5-6 and TRBJ2-1; the match to TRBD2 covers 7 bases. V trimming: 1 base; J trimming: 6 bases; junction bases outside the gene matches: 10. This CDR3 contains 16 residues. From germline, CDR1 is SGHDT and CDR2 YYEEEE. In nucleotides, the CDR3 is TGTGCCAGCAGCTTGAGCCTTTCGACTAGCCTCAATGAGCAGTTCTTC. This encodes CASSLSLSTSLNEQFF.

CDR3: CASSHGLAGDQETQYF. CDR3 coding DNA: TGTGCCAGCAGCCACGGACTAGCGGGAGACCAAGAGACCCAGTACTTC. The chain employs TRBV7-9 and TRBJ2-5, with 13 bases fitting TRBD2. Losses at the gene ends were 5 bases for V and 0 bases for J; bases not matched to a gene: 3. CDR1 SEHNR and CDR2 FQNEAQ come from the germline V gene (reference sequence). The CDR3 length is 16 residues. Looking up the rest from reference TRBV7-9 and TRBJ2-5 gives the full variable domain: DTGVSQNPRHKITKRGQNVTFRCDPISEHNRLYWYRQTLGQGPEFLTYFQNEAQLEKSRLLSDRFSAERPKGSFSTLEIQRTEQGDSAMYLCASSHGLAGDQETQYFGPGTRLLVL.